This TCR beta chain was recorded in a study of T cells in localized non-small cell lung cancer. On this clone: What it binds is unknown.

General study points: Sequence data derive from only one tumor region, so heterogeneity remains possible. In the blood, greater T cell density corresponded to longer overall survival. Uninvolved adjacent lung showed the highest T cell clonality, exceeding tumor. For the top 100 tumor clones, a median roughly 56 also appeared in adjacent lung.

The CDR3 contains 16 residues. Unmatched junction bases numbered 8, after V lost 4 bases and J lost 0 bases. Germline V lookup: CDR1 KGHSH, CDR2 LQKENI. The method was immunoSEQ multiplex PCR; TCRdb's version includes in-frame clones alone and lacks a portion of them. The sample contains over 45,000 clones, around nine tenths of which appear only once. The sequence was collected from a female donor with stage II lung adenocarcinoma. Source: PBMCs, taken before any cancer treatment. The rearrangement joins TRBV18 to TRBJ2-7, with 8 bases lining up with TRBD2. The CDR3 sequence is CASSQPGGGSSYEQYF. The CDR3 region has the DNA TGTGCCAGCTCACAACCGGGGGGGGGCAGCTCCTACGAGCAGTACTTC. Variable domain in full (rest from reference TRBV18 and TRBJ2-7): NAGVMQNPRHLVRRRGQEARLRCSPMKGHSHVYWYRQLPEEGLKFMVYLQKENIIDESGMPKERFSAEFPKEGPSILRIQQVVRGDSAAYFCASSQPGGGSSYEQYFGPGTRLTVT.